This T cell receptor beta chain stems from a study of CD8 T cells in ankylosing spondylitis. Study-wide points: A TCR beta motif made of under 10 highly homologous variants seemed typical of ankylosing spondylitis blood. It was reported that disease-linked clones were significantly enriched in matched ankylosing spondylitis synovial fluid. Clones linked with disease were CD8+ and fairly uncommon in the peripheral blood. Earlier authors reported some of these motif variants in reactive arthritis synovial fluid and blood.

This CDR3 is built from 11 residues. Trimming took 5 bases from V and 6 from J, leaving 6 bases between them. Looked up from germline, CDR1 is ENHRY and CDR2 is SYGVKD. TCRdb re-called the 5' RACE reads through MiXCR, storing one row per CDR3 protein. The table lists around 770,000 distinct CDR3 sequences, approximately 12% of them singletons. This clonotype has just a few counts. Its antigen is as yet unknown. This clonotype originated in a male donor with ankylosing spondylitis. The sequenced sample consisted of blood, either unsorted or a sorted T cell fraction (not recorded which). This chain uses TRBV10-3 with TRBJ2-3; a possible D gene is TRBD2 (5 bases). The DNA for the CDR3 is TGTGCCATCAGTCCGGGGGATACGCAGTATTTT. Amino acid sequence: CAISPGDTQYF.